The T cell receptor (beta chain) described here comes from a study of T cell changes during pregnancy in multiple sclerosis. The CDR3 totals 19 residues. The V segment lost 0 bases and the J segment 4 bases; nucleotides outside the gene matches: 14. Germline V gives CDR1 LNHDA, CDR2 SQIVND (reference sequence). Profiling relied on immunoSEQ multiplex PCR, and the TCRdb table lists in-frame clones only, not all of them. The table lists around 99,000 clones, 85% to 95% of them singletons, with 2.6% in the top ten. The sequence derives from a female donor with multiple sclerosis, enrolled in a pregnancy study. The chain couples TRBV19 to TRBJ2-3; TRBD1 matches at 9 bases. The material sequenced was peripheral blood, taken in the first trimester of pregnancy. The CDR3 region is CASSIDPRETGGPADTQYF. DNA of the CDR3: TGTGCCAGTAGTATAGACCCGAGGGAGACAGGGGGTCCGGCAGATACGCAGTATTTT.